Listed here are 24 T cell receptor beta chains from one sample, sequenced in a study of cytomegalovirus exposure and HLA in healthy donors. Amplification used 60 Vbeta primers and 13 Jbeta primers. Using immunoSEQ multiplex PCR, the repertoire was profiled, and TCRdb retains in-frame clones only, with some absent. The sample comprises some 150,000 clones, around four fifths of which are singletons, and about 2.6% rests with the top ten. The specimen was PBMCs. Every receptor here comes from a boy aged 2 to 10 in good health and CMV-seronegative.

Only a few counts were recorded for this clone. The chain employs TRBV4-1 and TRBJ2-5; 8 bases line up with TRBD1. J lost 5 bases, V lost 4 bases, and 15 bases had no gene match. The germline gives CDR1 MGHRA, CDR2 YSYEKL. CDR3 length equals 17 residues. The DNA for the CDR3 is TGCGCCAGCAGCCCCCTCCGAGGACAGGGCCTCGGGGAGACCCAGTACTTC. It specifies CASSPLRGQGLGETQYF.

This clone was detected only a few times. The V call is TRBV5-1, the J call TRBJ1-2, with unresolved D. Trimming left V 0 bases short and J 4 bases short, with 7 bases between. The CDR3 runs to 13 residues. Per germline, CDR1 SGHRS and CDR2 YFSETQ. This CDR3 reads CASSLEQFYGYTF. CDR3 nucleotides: TGCGCCAGCAGCTTGGAACAGTTCTATGGCTACACCTTC. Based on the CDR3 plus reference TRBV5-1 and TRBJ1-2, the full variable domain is KAGVTQTPRYLIKTRGQQVTLSCSPISGHRSVSWYQQTPGQGLQFLFEYFSETQRNKGNFPGRFSGRQFSNSRSEMNVSTLELGDSALYLCASSLEQFYGYTFGSGTRLTVV.

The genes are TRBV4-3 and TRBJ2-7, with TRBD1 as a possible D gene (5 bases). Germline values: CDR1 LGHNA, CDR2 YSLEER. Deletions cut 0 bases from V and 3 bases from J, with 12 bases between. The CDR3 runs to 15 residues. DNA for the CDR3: TGCGCCAGCAGCCAAGATTGGGGCAGGCTCTACGAGCAGTACTTC. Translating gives CASSQDWGRLYEQYF.

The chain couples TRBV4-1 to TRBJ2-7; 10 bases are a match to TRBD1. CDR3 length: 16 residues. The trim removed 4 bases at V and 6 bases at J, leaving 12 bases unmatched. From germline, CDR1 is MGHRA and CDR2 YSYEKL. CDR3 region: CASSLVAGQGNVEQYF. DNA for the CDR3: TGCGCCAGCAGCCTAGTAGCGGGACAGGGGAACGTCGAGCAGTACTTC.

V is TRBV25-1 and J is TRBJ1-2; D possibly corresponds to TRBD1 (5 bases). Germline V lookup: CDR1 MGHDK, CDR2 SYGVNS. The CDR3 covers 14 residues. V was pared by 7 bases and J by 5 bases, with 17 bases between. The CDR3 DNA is TGTGCCAGCAACCTTCCGACAGCAAGATATGGCTACACCTTC. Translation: CASNLPTARYGYTF.

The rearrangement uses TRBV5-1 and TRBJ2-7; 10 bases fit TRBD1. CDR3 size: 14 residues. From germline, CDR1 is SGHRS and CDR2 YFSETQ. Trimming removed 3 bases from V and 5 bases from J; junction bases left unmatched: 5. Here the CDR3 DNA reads TGCGCCAGCAGCTCGGGACAGGGGCCCAACGAGCAGTACTTC. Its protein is CASSSGQGPNEQYF. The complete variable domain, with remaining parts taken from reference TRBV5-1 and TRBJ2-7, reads KAGVTQTPRYLIKTRGQQVTLSCSPISGHRSVSWYQQTPGQGLQFLFEYFSETQRNKGNFPGRFSGRQFSNSRSEMNVSTLELGDSALYLCASSSGQGPNEQYFGPGTRLTVT.

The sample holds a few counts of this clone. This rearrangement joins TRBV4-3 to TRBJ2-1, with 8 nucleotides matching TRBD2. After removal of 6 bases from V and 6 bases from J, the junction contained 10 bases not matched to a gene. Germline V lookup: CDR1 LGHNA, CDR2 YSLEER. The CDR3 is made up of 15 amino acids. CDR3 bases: TGCGCCAGCAGTCTCGGGAGGGCCTTGCGCAATGAGCAGTTCTTC. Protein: CASSLGRALRNEQFF.

The CDR3 region is CASSVKGMSSYEQYF. The CDR3 DNA is TGCGCCAGCAGCGTAAAGGGGATGAGTTCCTACGAGCAGTACTTC. This rearrangement joins TRBV4-1 to TRBJ2-7, with a tentative D call TRBD1 (5 bases). The germline V gene encodes CDR1 MGHRA and CDR2 YSYEKL. The ends were cut back, 5 bases at V and 1 base at J, with 15 bases in the middle. The CDR3 loop spans 15 amino acids.

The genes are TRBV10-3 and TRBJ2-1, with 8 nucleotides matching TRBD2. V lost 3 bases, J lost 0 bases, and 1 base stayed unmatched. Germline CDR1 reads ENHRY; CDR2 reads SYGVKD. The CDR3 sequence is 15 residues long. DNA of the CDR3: TGTGCCATCAGTGAAAGCGGGAGCTCCTACAATGAGCAGTTCTTC. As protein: CAISESGSSYNEQFF.

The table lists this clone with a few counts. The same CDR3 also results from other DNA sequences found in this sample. CDR3 sequence: CASSLRVNTEAFF. For the CDR3, the DNA is TGCGCCAGCAGCTTGAGAGTGAACACTGAAGCTTTCTTT. The chain couples TRBV5-1 to TRBJ1-1; no firm D call. CDR1 and CDR2 from the germline V gene are SGHRS and YFSETQ. V dropped 1 base and J dropped 0 bases, with 4 bases sitting between them. CDR3 length equals 13 residues. The full variable domain, rest sourced from reference TRBV5-1 and TRBJ1-1, is KAGVTQTPRYLIKTRGQQVTLSCSPISGHRSVSWYQQTPGQGLQFLFEYFSETQRNKGNFPGRFSGRQFSNSRSEMNVSTLELGDSALYLCASSLRVNTEAFFGQGTRLTVV.

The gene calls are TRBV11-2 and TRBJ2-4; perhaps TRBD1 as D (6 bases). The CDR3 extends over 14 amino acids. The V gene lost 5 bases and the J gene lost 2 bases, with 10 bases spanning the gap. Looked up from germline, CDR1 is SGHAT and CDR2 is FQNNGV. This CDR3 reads CASSPGQTKNIQYF. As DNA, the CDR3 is TGTGCCAGCAGCCCCGGACAGACCAAAAACATTCAGTACTTC.

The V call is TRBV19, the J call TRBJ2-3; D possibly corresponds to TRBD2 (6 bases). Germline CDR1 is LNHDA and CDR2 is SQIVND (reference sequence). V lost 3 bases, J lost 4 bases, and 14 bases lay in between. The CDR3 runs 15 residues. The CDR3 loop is CASSMVLAGADTQYF. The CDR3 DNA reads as TGTGCCAGTAGTATGGTACTAGCTGGGGCAGATACGCAGTATTTT.

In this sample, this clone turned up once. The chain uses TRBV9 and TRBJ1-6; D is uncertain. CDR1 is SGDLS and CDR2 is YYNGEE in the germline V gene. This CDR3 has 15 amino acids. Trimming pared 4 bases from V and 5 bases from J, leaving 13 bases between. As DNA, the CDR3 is TGTGCCAGCAGCCCAACCGGAGGGAATAATTCACCCCTCCACTTT. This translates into CASSPTGGNNSPLHF.

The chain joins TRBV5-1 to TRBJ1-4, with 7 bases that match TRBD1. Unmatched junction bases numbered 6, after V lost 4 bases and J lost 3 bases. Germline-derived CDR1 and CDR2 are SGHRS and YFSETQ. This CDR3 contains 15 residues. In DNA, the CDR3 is TGCGCCAGCAGCGGCGGACAGGCTCCTAATGAAAAACTGTTTTTT. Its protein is CASSGGQAPNEKLFF.

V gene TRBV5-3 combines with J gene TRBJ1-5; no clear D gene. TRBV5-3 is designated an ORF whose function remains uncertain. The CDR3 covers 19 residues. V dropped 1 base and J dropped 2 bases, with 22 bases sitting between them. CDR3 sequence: CARSLRGQAGRACNQPQHF. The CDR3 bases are TGTGCCAGAAGCTTGCGCGGGCAGGCGGGGAGGGCGTGCAATCAGCCCCAGCATTTT.

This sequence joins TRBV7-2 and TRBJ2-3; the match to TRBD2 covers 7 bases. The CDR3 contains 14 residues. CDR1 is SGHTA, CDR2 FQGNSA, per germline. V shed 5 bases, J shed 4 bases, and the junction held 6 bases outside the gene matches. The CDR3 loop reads CASSQEAGPDTQYF. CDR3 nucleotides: TGTGCCAGCAGCCAGGAAGCGGGACCAGATACGCAGTATTTT. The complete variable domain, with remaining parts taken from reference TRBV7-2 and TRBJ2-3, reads GAGVSQSPSNKVTEKGKDVELRCDPISGHTALYWYRQSLGQGLEFLIYFQGNSAPDKSGLPSDRFSAERTGGSVSTLTIQRTQQEDSAVYLCASSQEAGPDTQYFGPGTRLTVL.

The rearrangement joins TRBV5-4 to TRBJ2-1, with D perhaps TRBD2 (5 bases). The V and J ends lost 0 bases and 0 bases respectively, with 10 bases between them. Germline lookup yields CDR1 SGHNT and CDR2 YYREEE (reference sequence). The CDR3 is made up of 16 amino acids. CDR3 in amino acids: CASSLEAEGSYNEQFF. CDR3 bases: TGTGCCAGCAGCTTGGAAGCTGAGGGCTCCTACAATGAGCAGTTCTTC.

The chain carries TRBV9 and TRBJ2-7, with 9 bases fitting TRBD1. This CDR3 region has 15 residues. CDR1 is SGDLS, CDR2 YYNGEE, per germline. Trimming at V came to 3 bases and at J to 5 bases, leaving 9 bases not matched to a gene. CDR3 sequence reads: CASSARQGVTDEQYF. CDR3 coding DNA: TGTGCCAGCAGCGCTCGACAGGGGGTAACGGACGAGCAGTACTTC.

Here the CDR3 reads CASSRGGGRTDTQYF. In nucleotides, the CDR3 is TGTGCCAGCAGCCGGGGCGGGGGACGCACAGATACGCAGTATTTT. The J gene is TRBJ2-3, the V gene TRBV7-3; TRBD2 agrees at 7 bases. The CDR3 covers 15 residues. The junction had 6 bases not matched to a gene; V was cut back by 5 bases and J by 1 base. The germline gives CDR1 SGHTA, CDR2 FQGTGA.

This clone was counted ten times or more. CDR3 nucleotide sequence: TGTGCCAGCAGTGAACAGGGGGGCCATCGTGGCTACACCTTC. Residues: CASSEQGGHRGYTF. The gene calls are TRBV6-5 and TRBJ1-2, with 8 bases aligning to TRBD1. The CDR3 contains 14 residues. The J segment lost 7 bases and the V segment lost 5 bases, leaving 9 bases of the junction unmatched. In germline, CDR1 is MNHEY, CDR2 SVGAGI.

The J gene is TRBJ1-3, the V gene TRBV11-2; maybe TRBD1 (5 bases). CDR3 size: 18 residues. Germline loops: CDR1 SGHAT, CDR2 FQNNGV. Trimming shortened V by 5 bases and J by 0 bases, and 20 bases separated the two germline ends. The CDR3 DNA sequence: TGTGCCAGCAGCCGAGGAACGGGACTGATGAGCTCTGGAAACACCATATATTTT. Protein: CASSRGTGLMSSGNTIYF.

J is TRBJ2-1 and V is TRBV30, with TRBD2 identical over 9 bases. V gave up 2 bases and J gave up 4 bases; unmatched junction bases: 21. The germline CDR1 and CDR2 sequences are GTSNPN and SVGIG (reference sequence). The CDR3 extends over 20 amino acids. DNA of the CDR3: TGTGCCTGGAGTCGATACAGGGCTCGTCCAGCGGGGGGATTATACAATGAGCAGTTCTTC. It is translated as CAWSRYRARPAGGLYNEQFF.

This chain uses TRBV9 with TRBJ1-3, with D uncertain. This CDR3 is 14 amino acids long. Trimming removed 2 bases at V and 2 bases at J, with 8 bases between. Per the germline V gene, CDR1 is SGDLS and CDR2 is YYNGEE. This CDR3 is CASSVSTTGNTIYF. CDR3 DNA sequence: TGTGCCAGCAGCGTCTCCACTACTGGAAACACCATATATTTT.

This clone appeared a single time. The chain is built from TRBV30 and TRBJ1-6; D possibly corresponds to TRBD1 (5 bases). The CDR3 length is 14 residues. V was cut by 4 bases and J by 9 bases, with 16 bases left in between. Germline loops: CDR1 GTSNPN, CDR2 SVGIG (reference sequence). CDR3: CAWKGQGRGSPLHF. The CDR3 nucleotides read TGTGCCTGGAAGGGGCAGGGAAGAGGTTCACCCCTCCACTTT.